Sequencing of this T cell receptor (beta chain) was carried out in a study of chemoradiotherapy in HPV16-positive cancers. Study findings and constraints: Candidate HPV-specific clones and E7-related TCR motifs grew in tumor during treatment. The functional HPV-specific definition rests on just a couple of HPV16-positive patients. HPV-responsive T-cell expansion during chemoradiotherapy was linked to improved recurrence-free survival in HPV16-positive patients.

Over chemoradiotherapy, repertoires were sampled more than once. Measured with immunoSEQ multiplex PCR; TCRdb has only the in-frame clones, and not every one. The table shows around 5,800 clones, with roughly 86% occurring only once. A word on this clone: The antigen is undetermined.

V was clipped by 4 bases and J by 2 bases, with 17 bases between them. The CDR3 loop spans 17 amino acids. CDR1 and CDR2 from the germline V gene are SGHNT and YENEEA. The receptor's source is a human donor with HPV-associated anogenital cancer. J is TRBJ2-2 and V is TRBV11-3; the D gene is possibly TRBD2 (6 bases). Sample: tumor tissue, taken from a patient who underwent chemoradiotherapy. The CDR3: CASSSYPGTANTGELFF. CDR3 bases: TGTGCCAGCAGCTCCTATCCCGGGACTGCTAACACCGGGGAGCTGTTTTTT.